Each of the 30 T cell receptor beta chains below was sequenced from the same sample in a study of spatial heterogeneity in lung cancer. This sample's time point: sample taken at primary tumor resection. From the 5' RACE reads, TCRdb called clonotypes with MiXCR, one entry per CDR3 protein. Of around 66,000 distinct CDR3 sequences in the sample, nearly 6.5% were seen once. The specimen was PBMCs, collected at surgery. The source of these receptors is a female donor with early-stage non-small cell lung cancer.

This clonotype has ten or more counts. The chain's CDR3 is CASSSPGTRTYEQYF. In DNA, the CDR3 is TGTGCCAGCAGTAGTCCCGGGACAAGGACCTACGAGCAGTACTTC. The V call is TRBV6-5, the J call TRBJ2-7; possible D gene TRBD1, 6 bases. The germline gives CDR1 MNHEY, CDR2 SVGAGI. Trimming took off 5 bases at V and 2 bases at J, with 16 bases between the two ends. This CDR3 has 15 amino acids.

The chain has TRBV3-1 and TRBJ1-1; D is undetermined. CDR3 length: 13 residues. Germline-derived CDR1 and CDR2 are LGHDT and YNNKEL (reference sequence). The V and J ends lost 3 bases and 5 bases respectively, with 10 bases between them. CDR3 DNA: TGTGCCAGCAGCCATTCCCCGGGGACTGAAGCTTTCTTT. Its translation: CASSHSPGTEAFF.

This clonotype was counted ten times or more. The chain uses TRBV12-5 and TRBJ1-3, with 8 positions matching TRBD1. After removal of 1 base from V and 4 bases from J, the junction contained 6 bases not matched to a gene. The germline CDR1 and CDR2 sequences are LGHNT and FRNRAP. This CDR3 contains 16 residues. The CDR3 region has the DNA TGTGCTAGTGGTTTGGGAGCAGGGGGCGTCGGAAACACCATATATTTT. Encoded protein: CASGLGAGGVGNTIYF.

This clonotype was detected many times. The chain combines TRBV28 with TRBJ2-1; tentatively, D is TRBD2 (5 bases). The CDR3 contains 15 residues. Germline loops: CDR1 MDHEN, CDR2 SYDVKM. V gave up 5 bases and J gave up 5 bases, with 16 bases separating them. CDR3 sequence reads: CASSPSRDGDNEQFF. Written as DNA, the CDR3 is TGTGCCAGCAGTCCATCCCGGGATGGGGACAATGAGCAGTTCTTC. Combining the CDR3 with reference TRBV28 and TRBJ2-1 gives the whole variable domain DVKVTQSSRYLVKRTGEKVFLECVQDMDHENMFWYRQDPGLGLRLIYFSYDVKMKEKGDIPEGYSVSREKKERFSLILESASTNQTSMYLCASSPSRDGDNEQFFGPGTRLTVL.

Concerning this clonotype: One junction end does not reproduce the germline sequence, and a read error may be involved. V usage is TRBV6-6 and J usage is TRBJ2-7, with 10 bases fitting TRBD1. Germline loops: CDR1 MNHNY, CDR2 SVGAGI (reference sequence). This CDR3 contains 16 residues. Written as DNA, the CDR3 is TGTGCCAGCAGTTACTCTGGACAGGGGGAGGGCTACCAGCAGTACTTC. Amino acid sequence: CASSYSGQGEGYQQYF.

Only a few counts were recorded for this clonotype. The V gene is TRBV12-3 or TRBV12-4, the J gene TRBJ1-4; a weak D match, TRBD1 (6 bases). The CDR3 consists of 14 residues. Deletions cut 6 bases from V and 6 bases from J, with 14 bases between. The CDR3 loop is CASSDTGIYEKLFF. In DNA form, the CDR3 reads TGTGCCAGCAGCGATACAGGGATATATGAAAAACTGTTTTTT.

This clonotype has just a few counts. This chain uses TRBV9 with TRBJ1-2; 10 nucleotides line up with TRBD1. Germline V gene lookup returns CDR1 SGDLS and CDR2 YYNGEE. Trimming cost V 4 bases and J 4 bases; bases outside gene matches: 16. The CDR3 contains 18 residues. The CDR3 DNA is TGTGCCAGCAGCTCTTCCCCGGACAGGGGGAAGAATAGCTATGGCTACACCTTC. Translation gives CASSSSPDRGKNSYGYTF.

This clonotype was observed at least ten times. This chain links TRBV25-1 with TRBJ2-3; no reliable D call. In germline, CDR1 is MGHDK, CDR2 SYGVNS. CDR3 length: 13 amino acids. V was pared by 4 bases and J by 1 base, with 6 bases between. DNA of the CDR3: TGTGCCAGCAGTGGGGGTGGCACAGATACGCAGTATTTT. Encoded protein: CASSGGGTDTQYF. Supplemented by reference TRBV25-1 and TRBJ2-3, the full variable domain reads EADIYQTPRYLVIGTGKKITLECSQTMGHDKMYWYQQDPGMELHLIHYSYGVNSTEKGDLSSESTVSRIRTEHFPLTLESARPSHTSQYLCASSGGGTDTQYFGPGTRLTVL.

There are a few counts of this clonotype. The gene calls are TRBV4-1 and TRBJ1-2; 11 nucleotides line up with TRBD1. CDR1 and CDR2 from the germline V gene are MGHRA and YSYEKL. The CDR3 spans 15 residues. Trimming removed 3 bases from V and 8 bases from J; junction bases left unmatched: 8. The CDR3 DNA reads TGCGCCAGCAGCCAGCCCGGGACAGGGGGGAGCGGCTACACCTTC. It specifies CASSQPGTGGSGYTF.

This clonotype was seen at least ten times. The J gene is TRBJ1-5, the V gene TRBV28; TRBD1 might be the D (6 bases). CDR3 length: 14 amino acids. V lost 2 bases, J lost 2 bases, and 7 bases lay in between. The germline V gene encodes CDR1 MDHEN and CDR2 SYDVKM. The DNA for the CDR3 is TGTGCCAGCAGTTTAGCAGGGGGCAATCAGCCCCAGCATTTT. This translates into CASSLAGGNQPQHF.

This clonotype came up a few times. This CDR3 is CASSPGDRRSYEQYF. CDR3 DNA: TGTGCCAGCAGTCCTGGGGACAGGCGATCCTACGAGCAGTACTTC. This rearrangement joins TRBV6-5 to TRBJ2-7, with 8 bases identical to TRBD1. V lost 5 bases to trimming and J lost 1 base; unmatched junction nucleotides: 7. This CDR3 is 15 amino acids long. Germline V gives CDR1 MNHEY, CDR2 SVGAGI.

This clonotype was seen repeatedly, ten times or more. V is TRBV7-9 and J is TRBJ2-6; D tentatively fits TRBD1 or TRBD2 (5 bases each). V shed 6 bases and J shed 0 bases, with 18 bases lying between them. Germline-derived CDR1 and CDR2 are SEHNR and FQNEAQ (reference sequence). The CDR3 spans 18 residues. In nucleotides, the CDR3 is TGTGCCAGCAGGCCAGGGCGGACCGGGACCTCTGGGGCCAACGTCCTGACTTTC. Its translation is CASRPGRTGTSGANVLTF.

The chain recombines TRBV5-1 with TRBJ2-5; D is unresolved. This CDR3 is 13 amino acids long. The V gene's germline CDR1 is SGHRS and CDR2 YFSETQ. Trimming shortened V by 1 base and J by 5 bases, and 9 bases separated the two germline ends. For the CDR3, the DNA is TGCGCCAGCAGCTTGATCCCGTTGGAGACCCAGTACTTC. Translating it yields CASSLIPLETQYF.

This clonotype has ten or more counts. The chain employs TRBV15 and TRBJ1-1, with D possibly matching TRBD1 (6 bases). CDR1 is LNHNV and CDR2 is YYDKDF in the germline V gene (reference sequence). The CDR3 totals 13 residues. With 5 bases removed from V and 3 bases from J, the gap between germline ends came to 10 bases. For the CDR3, the DNA is TGTGCCACCAGCGGGCAGGGGCACACTGAAGCTTTCTTT. This gives the protein CATSGQGHTEAFF.

The V call is TRBV5-8, the J call TRBJ1-5, with a possible D match to TRBD1 (6 bases). Germline lookup yields CDR1 SGHTS and CDR2 YDEGEE. Deletions cut 4 bases from V and 0 bases from J, with 11 bases between. This CDR3 spans 15 amino acids. The CDR3 region has the DNA TGTGCCAGCAGCCACAGGGTCTATAGCAATCAGCCCCAGCATTTT. Protein: CASSHRVYSNQPQHF.

This clonotype occurred many times. The chain links TRBV9 to TRBJ2-1; D tentatively fits TRBD1 or TRBD2 (5 bases each). V was trimmed by 2 bases and J by 9 bases, leaving 18 bases between them. The V gene's germline CDR1 is SGDLS and CDR2 YYNGEE. This CDR3 contains 15 residues. This CDR3 is CASSVREAPRGEQFF. The CDR3 DNA sequence: TGTGCCAGCAGCGTCCGCGAAGCCCCGAGGGGTGAGCAGTTCTTC.

This clonotype was recorded many times. Its ends do not fully match the called genes, so a read error is possible. The chain combines TRBV27 with TRBJ2-5; 10 bases match TRBD1. The CDR3 contains 12 residues. Germline CDR1 MNHEY, CDR2 SMNVEV (reference sequence). CDR3 protein: CASSPGQGTPNF. The CDR3 coding sequence is TGTGCCAGCAGTCCGGGACAGGGGACCCCCAACTTC.

Ten or more counts support this clonotype. The gene calls are TRBV20-1 and TRBJ1-1, with TRBD1 identical over 8 bases. The CDR3 sequence is 15 residues long. J gave up 4 bases and V 6 bases, and 13 bases lay outside the gene matches. Germline CDR1 and CDR2: DFQATT and SNEGSKA (reference sequence). The CDR3 loop reads CSATGQGGLATEAFF. The CDR3 coding sequence is TGCAGTGCAACCGGACAGGGTGGATTGGCCACTGAAGCTTTCTTT.

The gene calls are TRBV5-1 and TRBJ2-3; D is uncertain. In germline, CDR1 is SGHRS, CDR2 YFSETQ. V was pared by 0 bases and J by 2 bases, with 10 bases between. The CDR3 loop spans 15 amino acids. CDR3 residues: CASSLDASFTDTQYF. The CDR3 bases are TGCGCCAGCAGCTTGGACGCTAGTTTCACAGATACGCAGTATTTT.

This clonotype has a handful of counts. V is TRBV7-9 and J is TRBJ1-6, with TRBD1 as a possible D gene (5 bases). The V gene's germline CDR1 is SEHNR and CDR2 FQNEAQ (reference sequence). This CDR3 comprises 13 residues. Trimming cost V 5 bases and J 18 bases, with 20 bases left between them. The CDR3 sequence is CASSRERLGARHF. CDR3 in DNA: TGTGCCAGCAGCCGGGAACGGCTAGGGGCTCGCCACTTT.

In this sample, this clonotype turned up many times. This sequence joins TRBV11-2 and TRBJ1-3, with D possibly being TRBD1 (5 bases). This CDR3 contains 16 residues. The V gene's germline CDR1 is SGHAT and CDR2 FQNNGV. The V gene lost 4 bases and the J gene lost 3 bases, with 16 bases spanning the gap. The CDR3 DNA reads TGTGCCAGCAGCTCCCTGGGGGGGACTTATGGAAACACCATATATTTT. It encodes CASSSLGGTYGNTIYF.

Ten or more counts support this clonotype. The chain links TRBV5-1 to TRBJ2-1; D uncertain. There are 11 residues in the CDR3. Trimming took off 2 bases at V and 5 bases at J, with 2 bases between the two ends. Per the germline V gene, CDR1 is SGHRS and CDR2 is YFSETQ. In nucleotides, the CDR3 is TGCGCCAGCAGCTTCGACAATGAGCAGTTCTTC. It is translated as CASSFDNEQFF.

This clonotype has a count of ten or more. V usage is TRBV28 and J usage is TRBJ2-5; D remains unclear. The length of the CDR3 is 13 residues. Germline lookup yields CDR1 MDHEN and CDR2 SYDVKM. Trimming cost V 1 base and J 0 bases, with 3 bases left between them. Written as DNA, the CDR3 is TGTGCCAGCAGTTTATCCCACCAAGAGACCCAGTACTTC. Protein sequence: CASSLSHQETQYF.

This clonotype was found many times. The chain combines TRBV6-2 or TRBV6-3 with TRBJ2-1; D is unresolved. This CDR3 comprises 15 residues. In germline, CDR1 is MNHEY, CDR2 SVGEGT. V was trimmed by 4 bases and J by 5 bases, leaving 15 bases between them. Here the CDR3 DNA reads TGTGCCAGCAGTTTGTCCCCGTGGGCTAACAATGAGCAGTTCTTC. Residues: CASSLSPWANNEQFF.

In its sample, this clonotype was seen a few times. The chain has TRBV5-6 and TRBJ1-2; D is uncertain. Trimming shortened V by 4 bases and J by 4 bases, and 17 bases separated the two germline ends. The CDR3 extends over 15 amino acids. CDR1 and CDR2 (germline): SGHDT, YYEEEE. The CDR3 is CASSPLTGNSYGYTF. CDR3 coding DNA: TGTGCCAGCAGCCCCCTGACGGGGAATTCCTATGGCTACACCTTC.

This chain uses TRBV6-1 with TRBJ2-3; D gene unclear. The V end was cut by 4 bases, the J end by 4 bases, with 12 bases between. CDR3 length: 14 amino acids. The germline V gene has CDR1 MNHNS and CDR2 SASEGT. The CDR3 spells CASSGTTPPDTQYF. The CDR3, as DNA: TGTGCCAGCAGTGGAACGACCCCTCCAGATACGCAGTATTTT.

The table lists this clonotype with many counts. The V gene is TRBV6-1, the J gene TRBJ1-5; 7 nucleotides line up with TRBD1. With V trimmed by 7 bases and J by 0 bases, 6 bases remained unmatched. CDR1 is MNHNS and CDR2 is SASEGT in the germline V gene. The CDR3 contains 15 residues. The CDR3 loop reads CASIRTGDSNQPQHF. The DNA for the CDR3 is TGTGCCAGCATTAGGACAGGAGATAGCAATCAGCCCCAGCATTTT.

The chain is built from TRBV28 and TRBJ1-4; 11 bases align to TRBD1. CDR3 length: 16 amino acids. In germline, CDR1 is MDHEN, CDR2 SYDVKM. Losses at the gene ends were 5 bases for V and 2 bases for J; bases not matched to a gene: 4. This CDR3 reads CASSGGQGVTNEKLFF. Written as DNA, the CDR3 is TGTGCCAGCAGTGGGGGACAGGGGGTTACTAATGAAAAACTGTTTTTT. Using reference TRBV28 and TRBJ1-4 for the parts outside the CDR3, the full variable domain is DVKVTQSSRYLVKRTGEKVFLECVQDMDHENMFWYRQDPGLGLRLIYFSYDVKMKEKGDIPEGYSVSREKKERFSLILESASTNQTSMYLCASSGGQGVTNEKLFFGSGTQLSVL.

In this sample, this clonotype turned up a few times. The V gene is TRBV12-3 or TRBV12-4, the J gene TRBJ2-5; the D gene is possibly TRBD1 (6 bases). The CDR3 has 13 residues. V gave up 3 bases and J gave up 3 bases, with 8 bases separating them. Here the CDR3 reads CASSFGGEETQYF. CDR3 nucleotides: TGTGCCAGCAGTTTTGGGGGCGAAGAGACCCAGTACTTC.

This clonotype appeared many times. The chain links TRBV11-1 to TRBJ2-7; 7 positions agree with TRBD2. CDR1 and CDR2 (germline): SGHAT, FQDESV (reference sequence). Trimming cost V 4 bases and J 5 bases; bases outside gene matches: 8. The CDR3 is 14 residues long. CDR3 nucleotide sequence: TGTGCCAGCAGCTCCCGGGCTAGCGGTAACGAGCAGTACGTC. Translating it yields CASSSRASGNEQYV.